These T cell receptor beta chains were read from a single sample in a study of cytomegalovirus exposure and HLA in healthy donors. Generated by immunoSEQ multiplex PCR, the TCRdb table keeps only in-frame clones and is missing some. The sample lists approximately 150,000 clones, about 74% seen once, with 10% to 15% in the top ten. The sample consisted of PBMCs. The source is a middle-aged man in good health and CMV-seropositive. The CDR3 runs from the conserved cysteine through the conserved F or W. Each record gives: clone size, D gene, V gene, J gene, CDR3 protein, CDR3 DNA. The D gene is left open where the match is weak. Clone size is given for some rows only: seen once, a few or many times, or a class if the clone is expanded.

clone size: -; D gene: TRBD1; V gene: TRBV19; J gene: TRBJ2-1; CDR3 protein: CASSTRTGPYNEQFF; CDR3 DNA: TGTGCCAGTAGTACCCGGACAGGGCCTTACAATGAGCAGTTCTTC
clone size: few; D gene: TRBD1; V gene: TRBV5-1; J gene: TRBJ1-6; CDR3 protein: CASRQGTDSPLHF; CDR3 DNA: TGCGCCAGCAGACAGGGGACGGATTCACCCCTCCACTTT
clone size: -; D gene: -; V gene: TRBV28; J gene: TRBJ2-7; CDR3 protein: CASGGGGRIHEQYF; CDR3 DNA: TGTGCCAGCGGTGGGGGGGGGCGCATCCACGAGCAGTACTTC
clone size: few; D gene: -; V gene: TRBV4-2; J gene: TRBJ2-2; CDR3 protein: CASSPREDTGELFF; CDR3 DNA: TGTGCCAGCAGCCCTCGTGAGGACACCGGGGAGCTGTTTTTT
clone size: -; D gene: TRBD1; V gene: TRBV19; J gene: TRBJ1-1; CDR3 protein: CASRTGTESNTEAFF; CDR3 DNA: TGTGCCAGTAGGACCGGGACAGAATCGAACACTGAAGCTTTCTTT
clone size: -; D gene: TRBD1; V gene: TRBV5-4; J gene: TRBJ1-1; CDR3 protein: CASSRLVRQGTAEAFF; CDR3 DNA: TGTGCCAGCAGCCGACTTGTTAGACAGGGCACGGCTGAAGCTTTCTTT
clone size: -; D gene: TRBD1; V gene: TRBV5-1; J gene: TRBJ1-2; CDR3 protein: CASSLQGAGGYTF; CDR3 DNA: TGCGCCAGCAGCTTACAGGGGGCTGGAGGCTACACCTTC
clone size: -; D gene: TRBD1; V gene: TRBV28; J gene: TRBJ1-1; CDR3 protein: CASSLGTGEGEAFF; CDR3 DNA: TGTGCCAGCAGTCTTGGGACAGGGGAGGGTGAAGCTTTCTTT
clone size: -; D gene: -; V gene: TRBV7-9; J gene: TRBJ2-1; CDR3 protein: CASSSLEVARSEQFF; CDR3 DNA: TGTGCCAGCAGCTCACTAGAGGTGGCCAGGAGTGAGCAGTTCTTC
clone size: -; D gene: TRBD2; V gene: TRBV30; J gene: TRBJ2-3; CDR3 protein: CAWRTSGRSDTQYF; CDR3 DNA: TGTGCCTGGAGAACTAGCGGGAGATCAGATACGCAGTATTTT
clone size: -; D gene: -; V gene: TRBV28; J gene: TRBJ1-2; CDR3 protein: CASSLNSPSYGYTF; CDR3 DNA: TGTGCCAGCAGTTTGAACAGTCCCAGCTATGGCTACACCTTC
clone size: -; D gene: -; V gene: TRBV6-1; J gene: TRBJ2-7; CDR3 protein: CASSEGLPYEQYF; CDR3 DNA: TGTGCCAGCAGTGAAGGACTCCCCTACGAGCAGTACTTC
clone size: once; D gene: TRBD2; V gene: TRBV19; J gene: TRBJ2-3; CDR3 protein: CASSTRLAGVLVGDTQYF; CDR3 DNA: TGTGCCAGTAGTACCCGACTAGCGGGAGTATTAGTTGGAGATACGCAGTATTTT
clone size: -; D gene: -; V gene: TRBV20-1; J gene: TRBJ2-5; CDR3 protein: CSAMVGETQYF; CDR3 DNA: TGCAGTGCTATGGTTGGCGAGACCCAGTACTTC